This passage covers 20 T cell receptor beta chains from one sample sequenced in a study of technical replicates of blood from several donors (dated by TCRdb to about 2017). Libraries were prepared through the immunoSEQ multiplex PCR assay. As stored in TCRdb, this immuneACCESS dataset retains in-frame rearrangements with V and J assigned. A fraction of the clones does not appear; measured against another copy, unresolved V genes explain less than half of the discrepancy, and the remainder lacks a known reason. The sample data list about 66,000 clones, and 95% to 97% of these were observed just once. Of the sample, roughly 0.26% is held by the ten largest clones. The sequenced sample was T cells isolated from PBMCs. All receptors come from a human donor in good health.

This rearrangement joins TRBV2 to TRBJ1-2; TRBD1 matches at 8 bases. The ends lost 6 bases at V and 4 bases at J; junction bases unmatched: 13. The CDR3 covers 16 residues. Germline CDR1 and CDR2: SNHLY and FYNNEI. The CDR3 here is CASRPRTGIISYGYTF. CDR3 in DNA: TGTGCCAGCAGACCTCGGACAGGGATCATATCCTATGGCTACACCTTC.

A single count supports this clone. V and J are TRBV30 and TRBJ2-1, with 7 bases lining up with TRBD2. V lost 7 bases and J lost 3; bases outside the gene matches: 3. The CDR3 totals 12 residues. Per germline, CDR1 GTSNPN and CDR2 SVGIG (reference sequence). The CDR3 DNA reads TGTGCCTTCTCTAGCGGCTACAATGAGCAGTTCTTC. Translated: CAFSSGYNEQFF.

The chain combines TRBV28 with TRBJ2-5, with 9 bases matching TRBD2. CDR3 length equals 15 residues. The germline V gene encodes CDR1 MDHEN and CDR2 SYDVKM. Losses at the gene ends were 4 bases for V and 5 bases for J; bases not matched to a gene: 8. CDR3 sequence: CASSSPAGGRETQYF. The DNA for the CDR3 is TGTGCCAGCAGTTCCCCAGCGGGAGGTCGGGAGACCCAGTACTTC.

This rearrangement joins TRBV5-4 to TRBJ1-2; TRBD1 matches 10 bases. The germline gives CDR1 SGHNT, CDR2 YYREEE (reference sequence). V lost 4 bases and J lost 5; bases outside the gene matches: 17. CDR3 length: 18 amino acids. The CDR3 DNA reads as TGTGCCAGCAGCCAGCGACAGGGGGCCCCCTTGTTCTCATATGGCTACACCTTC. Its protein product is CASSQRQGAPLFSYGYTF.

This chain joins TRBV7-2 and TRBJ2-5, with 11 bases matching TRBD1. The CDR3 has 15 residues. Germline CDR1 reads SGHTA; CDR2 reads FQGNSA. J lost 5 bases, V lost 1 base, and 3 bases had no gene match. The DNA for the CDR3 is TGTGCCAGCAGCTTAGGGACAGGGGGCTTCGAGACCCAGTACTTC. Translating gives CASSLGTGGFETQYF.

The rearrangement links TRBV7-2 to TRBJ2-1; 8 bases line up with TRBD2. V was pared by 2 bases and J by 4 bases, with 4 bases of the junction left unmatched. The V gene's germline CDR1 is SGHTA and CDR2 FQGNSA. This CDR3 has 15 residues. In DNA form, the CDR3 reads TGTGCCAGCAGCTTACTAGCGGGCTTATACAATGAGCAGTTCTTC. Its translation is CASSLLAGLYNEQFF.

CDR3 DNA: TGTGCCAGCAAGGGCAGGGTCTACGAGCAGTACTTC. It translates to CASKGRVYEQYF. The chain carries TRBV6-5 and TRBJ2-7, with D tentatively TRBD1 (5 bases). V was clipped by 7 bases and J by 3 bases, with 10 bases between them. The germline CDR1 and CDR2 sequences are MNHEY and SVGAGI. The CDR3 runs 12 residues.

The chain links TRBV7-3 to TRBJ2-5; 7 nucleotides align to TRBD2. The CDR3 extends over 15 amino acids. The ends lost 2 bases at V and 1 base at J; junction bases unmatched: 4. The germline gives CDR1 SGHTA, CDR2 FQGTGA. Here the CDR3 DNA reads TGTGCCAGCAGCTTAGGCGGGGGTATCCAAGAGACCCAGTACTTC. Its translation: CASSLGGGIQETQYF.

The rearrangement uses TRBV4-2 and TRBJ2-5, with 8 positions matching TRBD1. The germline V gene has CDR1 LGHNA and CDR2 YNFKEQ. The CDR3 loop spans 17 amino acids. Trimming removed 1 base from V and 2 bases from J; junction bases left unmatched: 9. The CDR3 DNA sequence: TGTGCCAGCAGCCAAGGGACTTCTGGACAGGGTCAAGAGACCCAGTACTTC. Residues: CASSQGTSGQGQETQYF.

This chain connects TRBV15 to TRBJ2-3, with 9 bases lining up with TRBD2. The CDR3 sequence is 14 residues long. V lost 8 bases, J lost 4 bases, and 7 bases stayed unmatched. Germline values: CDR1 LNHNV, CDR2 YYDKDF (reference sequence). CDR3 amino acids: CATEAGGYPDTQYF. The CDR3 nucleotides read TGTGCCACCGAGGCGGGAGGGTACCCAGATACGCAGTATTTT.

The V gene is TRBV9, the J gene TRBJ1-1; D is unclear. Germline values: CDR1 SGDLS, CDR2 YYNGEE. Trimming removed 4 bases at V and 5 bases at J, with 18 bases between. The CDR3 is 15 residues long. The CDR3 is CASSPDGLQKTEAFF. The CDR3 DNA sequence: TGTGCCAGCAGCCCAGACGGACTCCAGAAGACTGAAGCTTTCTTT.

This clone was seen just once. DNA for the CDR3: TGTGCCAGCAGCCAAGAATCCAGGACTGGAAACACCATATATTTT. Its translation: CASSQESRTGNTIYF. This sequence joins TRBV4-2 and TRBJ1-3; no definite D call. V shed 0 bases and J shed 2 bases, with 8 bases lying between them. The germline V gene encodes CDR1 LGHNA and CDR2 YNFKEQ. This CDR3 spans 15 amino acids.

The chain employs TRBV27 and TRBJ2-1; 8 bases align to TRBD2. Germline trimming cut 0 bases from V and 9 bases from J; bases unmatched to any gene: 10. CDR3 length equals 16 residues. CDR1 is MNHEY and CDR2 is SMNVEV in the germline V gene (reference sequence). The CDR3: CASSLSVAGGGTEQFF. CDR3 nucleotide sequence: TGTGCCAGCAGTTTATCAGTTGCGGGAGGTGGAACTGAGCAGTTCTTC.

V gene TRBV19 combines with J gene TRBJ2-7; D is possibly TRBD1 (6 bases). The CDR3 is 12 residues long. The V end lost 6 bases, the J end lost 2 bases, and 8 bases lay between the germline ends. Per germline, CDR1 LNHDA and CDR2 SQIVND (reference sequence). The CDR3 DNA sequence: TGTGCCAGTAGCCAGGGGACCTACGAGCAGTACTTC. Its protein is CASSQGTYEQYF.

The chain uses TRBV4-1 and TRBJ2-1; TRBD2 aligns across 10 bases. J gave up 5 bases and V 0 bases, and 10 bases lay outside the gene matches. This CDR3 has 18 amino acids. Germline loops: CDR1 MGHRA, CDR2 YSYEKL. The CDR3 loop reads CASSQDPGASGRNNEQFF. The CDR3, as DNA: TGCGCCAGCAGCCAAGATCCGGGAGCTAGCGGGAGAAACAATGAGCAGTTCTTC.

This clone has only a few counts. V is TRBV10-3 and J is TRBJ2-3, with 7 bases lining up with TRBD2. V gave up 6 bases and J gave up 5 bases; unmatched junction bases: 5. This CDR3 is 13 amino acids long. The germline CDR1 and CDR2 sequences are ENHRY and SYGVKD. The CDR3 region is CAIRSGNEDTQYF. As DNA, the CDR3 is TGTGCCATCAGGAGCGGGAACGAAGATACGCAGTATTTT.

The CDR3 region is CASSPAAGEAFF. CDR3 DNA sequence: TGTGCCAGCTCACCGGCTGCGGGTGAAGCTTTCTTT. The rearrangement links TRBV18 to TRBJ1-1, with D hard to call. V lost 3 bases to trimming and J lost 7 bases, with 9 bases between them. Germline assignment: CDR1 KGHSH and CDR2 LQKENI. This CDR3 spans 12 amino acids.

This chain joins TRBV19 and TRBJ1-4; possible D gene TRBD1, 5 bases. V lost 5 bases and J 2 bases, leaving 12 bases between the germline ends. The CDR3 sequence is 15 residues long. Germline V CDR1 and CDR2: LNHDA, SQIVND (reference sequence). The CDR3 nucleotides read TGTGCCAGTAGTGCATGGGGCGAGACTAATGAAAAACTGTTTTTT. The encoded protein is CASSAWGETNEKLFF.

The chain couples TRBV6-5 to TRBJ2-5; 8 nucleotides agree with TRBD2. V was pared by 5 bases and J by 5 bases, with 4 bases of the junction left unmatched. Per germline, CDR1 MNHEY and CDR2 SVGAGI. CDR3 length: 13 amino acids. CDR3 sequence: CASSREGGETQYF. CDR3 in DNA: TGTGCCAGCAGTCGGGAGGGAGGGGAGACCCAGTACTTC.

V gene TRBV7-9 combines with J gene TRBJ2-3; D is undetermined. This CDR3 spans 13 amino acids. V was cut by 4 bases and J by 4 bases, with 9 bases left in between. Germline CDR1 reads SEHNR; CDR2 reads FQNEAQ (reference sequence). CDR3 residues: CASSYVSSDTQYF. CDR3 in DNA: TGTGCCAGCAGCTATGTGTCTTCAGATACGCAGTATTTT.